This T cell receptor beta chain comes out of a study of T cell responses to AZD1222 COVID-19 vaccine. Germline V gene lookup returns CDR1 SGHRS and CDR2 YFSETQ. This CDR3 is built from 14 residues. V lost 0 bases, J lost 5 bases, and 6 bases lay in between. Study-level results: Donor demographics were predominantly white British with a female majority; clonal diversity may be underestimated. Every sample of the repertoires postdated the peak T cell response. Unmutated variant regions reportedly attract nearly half of all spike-specific TCRs. Only five or six AZD1222 recipients were seropositive at baseline.

The assay was immunoSEQ multiplex PCR, and TCRdb's table has in-frame clones only and misses some. The sample carries more than 95,000 clones, 88% recorded once. Concerning this clone: Antigen: not known.

The chain recombines TRBV5-1 with TRBJ1-6; TRBD1 might be the D (6 bases). Sequenced material: peripheral blood, taken on day 0 of AZD1222 vaccination. The sequence derives from an adult in good health. CDR3 sequence: CASSLGQDNSPLHF. CDR3 coding DNA: TGCGCCAGCAGCTTGGGACAGGATAATTCACCCCTCCACTTT.